Reported below is one T cell receptor beta chain. Its antigen is currently unknown. The patients chosen for sequencing had shown expansion of CD8+CD57+ cells (detected by flow cytometry). According to the study, genomic DNA was the template for TCR beta VDJ and CDR3 profiling. Using its own MiXCR run on the reads, TCRdb lists one record per CDR3 protein. Of approximately 190,000 distinct CDR3 sequences listed, 48% were seen once; the top ten hold around 9.7%. These data come from a study of CD8+CD57+ T cells in acquired aplastic anemia. Study conclusions and caveats: Under 35 was the count of CD8+ CDR3 sequences that patients shared with controls.

Material: sorted CD4+, CD8+, or CD8+CD57+ T cells (not recorded which) from PBMCs. The sequence was obtained from a human donor with aplastic anemia.

The CDR3 loop is CASSLGGYEQFF. The CDR3 DNA reads TGTGCCAGTAGTCTGGGAGGGTATGAGCAGTTCTTC. The chain links TRBV19 to TRBJ2-1; 7 bases fit TRBD2. V was pared by 5 bases and J by 8 bases, with 3 bases of the junction left unmatched. Germline CDR1 reads LNHDA; CDR2 reads SQIVND (reference sequence). This CDR3 comprises 12 residues.